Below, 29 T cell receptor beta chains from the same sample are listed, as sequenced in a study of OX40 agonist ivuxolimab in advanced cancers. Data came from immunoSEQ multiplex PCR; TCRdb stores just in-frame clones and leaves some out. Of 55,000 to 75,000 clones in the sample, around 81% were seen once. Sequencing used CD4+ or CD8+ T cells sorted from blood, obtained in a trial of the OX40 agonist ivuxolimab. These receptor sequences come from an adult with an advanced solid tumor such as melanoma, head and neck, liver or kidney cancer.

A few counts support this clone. The CDR3 nucleotides are TGCGCCAGCAGCCAAGAAAGGTGGGGGAGCACAGATACGCAGTATTTT. Protein sequence: CASSQERWGSTDTQYF. The chain recombines TRBV4-1 with TRBJ2-3; the D gene could be TRBD1 or TRBD2 (5 bases each). V lost 0 bases and J 0 bases, leaving 10 bases between the germline ends. The CDR3 spans 16 residues. Per germline, CDR1 MGHRA and CDR2 YSYEKL.

The CDR3 DNA sequence: TGTGCCAGTAGGGAGACAGGTGGCACAGATACGCAGTATTTT. It yields the protein CASRETGGTDTQYF. The genes are TRBV19 and TRBJ2-3; TRBD1 might be the D (6 bases). Germline V gene data show CDR1 as LNHDA and CDR2 as SQIVND (reference sequence). The V gene lost 6 bases and the J gene lost 1 base, with 11 bases spanning the gap. This CDR3 is 14 amino acids long.

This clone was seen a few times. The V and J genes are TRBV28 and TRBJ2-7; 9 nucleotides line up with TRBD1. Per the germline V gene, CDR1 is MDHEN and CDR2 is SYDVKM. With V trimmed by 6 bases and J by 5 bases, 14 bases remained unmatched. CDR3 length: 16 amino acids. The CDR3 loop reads CASSLGGTGRGHEQYF. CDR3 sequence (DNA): TGTGCCAGCAGCTTGGGGGGGACAGGGAGAGGCCACGAGCAGTACTTC.

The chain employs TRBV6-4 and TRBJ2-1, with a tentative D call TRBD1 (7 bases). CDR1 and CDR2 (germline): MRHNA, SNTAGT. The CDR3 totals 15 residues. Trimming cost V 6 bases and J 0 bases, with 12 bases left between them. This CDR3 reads CASSRQGGSYNEQFF. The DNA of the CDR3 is TGTGCCAGCAGCCGACAGGGAGGCTCCTACAATGAGCAGTTCTTC.

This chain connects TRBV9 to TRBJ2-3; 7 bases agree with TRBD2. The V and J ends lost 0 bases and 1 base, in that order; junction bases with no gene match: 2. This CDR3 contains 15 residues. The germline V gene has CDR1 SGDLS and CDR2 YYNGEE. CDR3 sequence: CASSVARGGTDTQYF. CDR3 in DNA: TGTGCCAGCAGCGTAGCTCGGGGGGGCACAGATACGCAGTATTTT.

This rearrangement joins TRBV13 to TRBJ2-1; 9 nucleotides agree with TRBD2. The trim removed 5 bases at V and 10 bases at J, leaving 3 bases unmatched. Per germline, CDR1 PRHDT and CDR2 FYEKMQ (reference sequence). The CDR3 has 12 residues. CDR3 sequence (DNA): TGTGCCAGCAGCACCCTAGCGGGGGAGCAGTTCTTC. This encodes CASSTLAGEQFF.

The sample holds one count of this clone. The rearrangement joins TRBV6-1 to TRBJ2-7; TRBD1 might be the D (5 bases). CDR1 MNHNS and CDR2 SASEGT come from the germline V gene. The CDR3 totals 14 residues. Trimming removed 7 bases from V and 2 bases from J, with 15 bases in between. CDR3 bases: TGTGCCAGCATCCCCAGCAGGGCCACCTACGAGCAGTACTTC. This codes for CASIPSRATYEQYF.

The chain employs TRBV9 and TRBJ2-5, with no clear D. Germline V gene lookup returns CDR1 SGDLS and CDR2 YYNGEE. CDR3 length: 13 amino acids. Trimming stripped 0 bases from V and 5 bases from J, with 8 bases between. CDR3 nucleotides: TGTGCCAGCAGCGTAGGGGTTCGCGAGACCCAGTACTTC. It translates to CASSVGVRETQYF.

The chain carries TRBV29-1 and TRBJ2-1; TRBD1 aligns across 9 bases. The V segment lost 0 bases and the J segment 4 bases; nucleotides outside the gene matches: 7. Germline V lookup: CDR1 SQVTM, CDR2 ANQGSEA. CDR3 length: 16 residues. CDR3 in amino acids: CSVEDTLDRGYNEQFF. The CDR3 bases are TGCAGCGTTGAAGATACATTGGACAGGGGTTACAATGAGCAGTTCTTC.

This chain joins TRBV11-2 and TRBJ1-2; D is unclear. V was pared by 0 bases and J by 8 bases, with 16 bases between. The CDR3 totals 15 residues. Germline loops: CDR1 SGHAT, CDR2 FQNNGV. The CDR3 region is CASSLDVQSGIGYTF. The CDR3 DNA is TGTGCCAGCAGCTTAGATGTTCAAAGTGGTATAGGCTACACCTTC. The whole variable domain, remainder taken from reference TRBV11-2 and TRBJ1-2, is EAGVAQSPRYKIIEKRQSVAFWCNPISGHATLYWYQQILGQGPKLLIQFQNNGVVDDSQLPKDRFSAERLKGVDSTLKIQPAKLEDSAVYLCASSLDVQSGIGYTFGSGTRLTVV.

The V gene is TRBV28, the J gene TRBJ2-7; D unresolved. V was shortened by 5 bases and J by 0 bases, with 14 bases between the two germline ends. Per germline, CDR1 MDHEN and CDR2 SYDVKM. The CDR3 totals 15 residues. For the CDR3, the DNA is TGTGCCAGCAGTCCCTCGGGTCTGAGCTCCTACGAGCAGTACTTC. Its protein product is CASSPSGLSSYEQYF.

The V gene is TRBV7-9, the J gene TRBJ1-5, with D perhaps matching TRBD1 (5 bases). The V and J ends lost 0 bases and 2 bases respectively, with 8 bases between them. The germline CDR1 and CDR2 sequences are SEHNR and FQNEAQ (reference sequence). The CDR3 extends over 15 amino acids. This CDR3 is CASSLAGEGNQPQHF. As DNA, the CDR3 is TGTGCCAGCAGCTTAGCAGGGGAGGGCAATCAGCCCCAGCATTTT.

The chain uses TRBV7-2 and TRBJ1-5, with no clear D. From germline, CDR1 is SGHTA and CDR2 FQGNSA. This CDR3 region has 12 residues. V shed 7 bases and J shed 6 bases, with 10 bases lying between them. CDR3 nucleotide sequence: TGTGCCAGCACTGGGATGGGTCAGCCCCAGCATTTT. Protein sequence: CASTGMGQPQHF. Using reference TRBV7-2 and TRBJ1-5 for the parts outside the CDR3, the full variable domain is GAGVSQSPSNKVTEKGKDVELRCDPISGHTALYWYRQSLGQGLEFLIYFQGNSAPDKSGLPSDRFSAERTGGSVSTLTIQRTQQEDSAVYLCASTGMGQPQHFGDGTRLSIL.

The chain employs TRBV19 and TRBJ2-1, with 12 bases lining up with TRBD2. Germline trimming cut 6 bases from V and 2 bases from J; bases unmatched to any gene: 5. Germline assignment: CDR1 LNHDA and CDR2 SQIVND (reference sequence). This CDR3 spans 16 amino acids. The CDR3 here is CASSRLAGVTYNEQFF. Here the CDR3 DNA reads TGTGCCAGTAGCCGACTAGCGGGAGTGACCTACAATGAGCAGTTCTTC.

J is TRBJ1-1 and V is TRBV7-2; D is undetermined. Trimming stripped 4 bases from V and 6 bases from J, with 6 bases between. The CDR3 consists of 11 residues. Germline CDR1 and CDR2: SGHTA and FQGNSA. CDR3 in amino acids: CASSSGPEAFF. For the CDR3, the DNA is TGTGCCAGCAGCTCAGGACCTGAAGCTTTCTTT.

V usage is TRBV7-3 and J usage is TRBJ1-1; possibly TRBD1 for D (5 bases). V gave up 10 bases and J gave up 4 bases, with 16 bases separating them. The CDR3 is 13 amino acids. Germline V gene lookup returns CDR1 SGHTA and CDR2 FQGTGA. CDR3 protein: CATREGYGTEAFF. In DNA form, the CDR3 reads TGTGCCACAAGAGAGGGGTACGGCACTGAAGCTTTCTTT.

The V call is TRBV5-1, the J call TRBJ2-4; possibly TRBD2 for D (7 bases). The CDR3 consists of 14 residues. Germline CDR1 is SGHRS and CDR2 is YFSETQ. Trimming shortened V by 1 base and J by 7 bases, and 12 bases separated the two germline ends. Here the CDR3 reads CASSLTGRENIQYF. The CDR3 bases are TGCGCCAGCAGCTTGACAGGGAGGGAGAACATTCAGTACTTC.

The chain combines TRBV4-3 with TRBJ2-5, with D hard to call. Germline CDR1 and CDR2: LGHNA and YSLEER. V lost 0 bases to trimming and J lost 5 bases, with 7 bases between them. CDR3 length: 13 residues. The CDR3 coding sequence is TGCGCCAGCAGCCAAGATCGGGTCGAGACCCAGTACTTC. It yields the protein CASSQDRVETQYF.

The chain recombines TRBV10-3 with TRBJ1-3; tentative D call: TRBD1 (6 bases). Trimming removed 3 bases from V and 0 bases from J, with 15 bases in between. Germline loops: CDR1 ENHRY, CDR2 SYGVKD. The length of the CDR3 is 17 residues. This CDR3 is CAISEARQAVSGNTIYF. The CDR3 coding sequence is TGTGCCATCAGTGAAGCTCGACAGGCGGTCTCTGGAAACACCATATATTTT.

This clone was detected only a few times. In DNA form, the CDR3 reads TGTGCCAGCAGGGGGATAACAGGGTCCTACGAGCAGTACTTC. Protein sequence: CASRGITGSYEQYF. The chain recombines TRBV6-1 with TRBJ2-7, with D possibly matching TRBD1 (6 bases). Germline CDR1 is MNHNS and CDR2 is SASEGT. The V end was cut by 6 bases, the J end by 1 base, with 13 bases between. This CDR3 contains 14 residues.

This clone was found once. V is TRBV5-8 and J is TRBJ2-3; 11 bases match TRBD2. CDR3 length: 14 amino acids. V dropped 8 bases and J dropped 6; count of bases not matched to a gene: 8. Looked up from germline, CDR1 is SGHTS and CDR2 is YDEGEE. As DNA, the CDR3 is TGTGCCAGAGGGGAGGGACTAGCGGAGGATACGCAGTATTTT. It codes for CARGEGLAEDTQYF.

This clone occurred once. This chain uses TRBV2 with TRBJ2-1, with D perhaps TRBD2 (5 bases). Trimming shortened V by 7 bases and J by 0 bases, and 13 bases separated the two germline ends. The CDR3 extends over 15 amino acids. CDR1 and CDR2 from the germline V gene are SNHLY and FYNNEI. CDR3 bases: TGTGCCAGCAAAGGCGGGTATAGCTCCTACAATGAGCAGTTCTTC. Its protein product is CASKGGYSSYNEQFF.

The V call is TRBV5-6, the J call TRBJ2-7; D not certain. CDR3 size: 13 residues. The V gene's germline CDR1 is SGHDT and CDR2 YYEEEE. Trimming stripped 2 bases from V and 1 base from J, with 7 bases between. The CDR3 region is CASSLWGSYEQYV. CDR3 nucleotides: TGTGCCAGCAGCTTATGGGGATCCTACGAGCAGTACGTC.

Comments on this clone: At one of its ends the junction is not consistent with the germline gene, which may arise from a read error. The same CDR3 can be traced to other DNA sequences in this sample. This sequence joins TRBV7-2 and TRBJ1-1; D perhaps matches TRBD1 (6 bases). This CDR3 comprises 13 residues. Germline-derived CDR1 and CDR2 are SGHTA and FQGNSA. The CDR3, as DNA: TGTGCCAGCAGCTTTTTCGGGGACACTGAGGCTTTCTTT. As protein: CASSFFGDTEAFF.

The CDR3 coding sequence is TGTGCCAGCAAGGGCGGTAGAGACTATGGCTACACCTTC. The encoded protein is CASKGGRDYGYTF. This chain links TRBV11-2 with TRBJ1-2, with unresolved D. V lost 7 bases and J 3 bases, leaving 12 bases between the germline ends. The germline gives CDR1 SGHAT, CDR2 FQNNGV. The CDR3 runs to 13 residues.

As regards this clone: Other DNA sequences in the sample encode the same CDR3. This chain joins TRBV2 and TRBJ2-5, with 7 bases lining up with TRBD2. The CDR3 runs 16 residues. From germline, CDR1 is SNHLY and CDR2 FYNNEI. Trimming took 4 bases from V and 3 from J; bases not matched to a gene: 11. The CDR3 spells CASSAGLPAGEETQYF. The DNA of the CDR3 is TGTGCCAGCAGTGCGGGACTCCCGGCGGGGGAAGAGACCCAGTACTTC.

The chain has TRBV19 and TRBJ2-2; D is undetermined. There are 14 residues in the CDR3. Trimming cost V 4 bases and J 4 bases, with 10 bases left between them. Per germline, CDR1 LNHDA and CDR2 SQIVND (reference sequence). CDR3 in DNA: TGTGCCAGTAGTACGCAGGTTTTCACCGGGGAGCTGTTTTTT. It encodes CASSTQVFTGELFF.

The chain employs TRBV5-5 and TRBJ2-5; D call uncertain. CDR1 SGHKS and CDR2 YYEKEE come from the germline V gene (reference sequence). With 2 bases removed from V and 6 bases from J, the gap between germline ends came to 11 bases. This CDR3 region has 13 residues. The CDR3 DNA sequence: TGTGCCAGCAGCTTAGGGTTTGTGAAGACCCAGTACTTC. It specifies CASSLGFVKTQYF.

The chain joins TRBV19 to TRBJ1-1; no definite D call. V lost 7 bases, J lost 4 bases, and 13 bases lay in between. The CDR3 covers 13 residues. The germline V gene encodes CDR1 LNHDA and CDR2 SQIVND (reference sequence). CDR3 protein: CASTRRGITEAFF. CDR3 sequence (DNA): TGTGCCAGTACCCGCAGAGGGATCACTGAAGCTTTCTTT.